This T cell receptor (beta chain) was captured in a study of CD8 T cells in ankylosing spondylitis. This clonotype was picked up many times. TCRdb passed the 5' RACE reads through MiXCR, listing each CDR3 protein once. There are under 150,000 distinct CDR3 sequences in the sample; 10% to 12% occur only once, and roughly 4.5% lies in the top ten. Germline V CDR1 and CDR2: DFQATT, SNEGSKA (reference sequence). The CDR3 runs 14 residues. Trimming cost V 3 bases and J 3 bases; bases outside gene matches: 5. The specimen sequenced was blood, either unsorted or a sorted T cell fraction (not recorded which). The TCR sequence derives from a female donor with ankylosing spondylitis or in good health (not recorded which). The chain couples TRBV20-1 to TRBJ2-3, with TRBD1 identical over 8 bases. CDR3 sequence: CSASRRGQTDTQYF. CDR3 DNA sequence: TGCAGTGCTAGTCGCAGGGGGCAAACAGATACGCAGTATTTT.